These 30 T cell receptor beta chains came from one sample sequenced in a study of blood T cell repertoires in COVID-19. Assay used: immunoSEQ multiplex PCR; TCRdb lists only in-frame clones, some missing. The sample holds over 200,000 clones, over 80% seen once. The sample was peripheral blood. Source of these receptors: a young woman with COVID-19, enrolled during active disease.

The chain recombines TRBV28 with TRBJ2-7; 7 bases map to TRBD1. Trimming cost V 3 bases and J 6 bases; bases outside gene matches: 17. The CDR3 has 17 amino acids. The germline V gene encodes CDR1 MDHEN and CDR2 SYDVKM. The CDR3 region has the DNA TGTGCCAGCAGTTTGTGGGATATAGGGGACAGAACCTTCGAGCAGTACTTC. Translated, it gives CASSLWDIGDRTFEQYF.

The chain employs TRBV18 and TRBJ2-5, with 8 bases identical to TRBD1. Germline V lookup: CDR1 KGHSH, CDR2 LQKENI. The CDR3 is made up of 14 amino acids. V lost 8 bases and J lost 2; bases outside the gene matches: 7. The CDR3 loop reads CASASGQGQETQYF. CDR3 DNA sequence: TGTGCCAGCGCTTCCGGACAGGGACAAGAGACCCAGTACTTC. The full variable domain, rest sourced from reference TRBV18 and TRBJ2-5, is NAGVMQNPRHLVRRRGQEARLRCSPMKGHSHVYWYRQLPEEGLKFMVYLQKENIIDESGMPKERFSAEFPKEGPSILRIQQVVRGDSAAYFCASASGQGQETQYFGPGTRLLVL.

This chain uses TRBV14 with TRBJ2-7, with 11 bases that match TRBD1. The J segment lost 2 bases and the V segment lost 5 bases, leaving 5 bases of the junction unmatched. The CDR3 has 15 residues. The V gene's germline CDR1 is SGHDN and CDR2 FVKESK. This CDR3 is CASSVRDRGAYEQYF. CDR3 coding DNA: TGTGCCAGCAGCGTCCGGGACAGGGGGGCCTACGAGCAGTACTTC.

The chain links TRBV23-1 to TRBJ2-7, with TRBD1 identical over 9 bases. TRBV23-1 is an ORF, and what it does is uncertain. J gave up 3 bases and V 11 bases, and 14 bases lay outside the gene matches. There are 15 residues in the CDR3. The CDR3 reads CAGARDRARNYEQYF. CDR3 DNA: TGCGCCGGGGCCCGGGACAGGGCCAGAAACTACGAGCAGTACTTC.

This clone has more than one count but fewer than ten. This chain connects TRBV5-1 to TRBJ2-5; possibly TRBD2 for D (5 bases). CDR3 size: 16 residues. V lost 2 bases and J 2 bases, leaving 16 bases between the germline ends. From germline, CDR1 is SGHRS and CDR2 YFSETQ. CDR3 in DNA: TGCGCCAGCAGCTTCGTCAGAGCGGCCGATCAAGAGACCCAGTACTTC. Its protein product is CASSFVRAADQETQYF.

This sequence joins TRBV30 and TRBJ2-3; 10 bases are a match to TRBD2. This CDR3 contains 17 residues. The germline CDR1 and CDR2 sequences are GTSNPN and SVGIG (reference sequence). The J segment lost 2 bases and the V segment lost 1 base, leaving 9 bases of the junction unmatched. The CDR3 DNA follows: TGTGCCTGGAGTGAGGCCCTACTAGCGGGGTTCACAGATACGCAGTATTTT. Encoded protein: CAWSEALLAGFTDTQYF.

The chain uses TRBV2 and TRBJ1-4; maybe TRBD1 (5 bases). Germline-derived CDR1 and CDR2 are SNHLY and FYNNEI. The CDR3 runs 14 residues. V was cut by 7 bases and J by 0 bases, with 9 bases left in between. The CDR3 DNA sequence: TGTGCCAGCAAGGGAGGGGCAACTAATGAAAAACTGTTTTTT. This encodes CASKGGATNEKLFF.

V is TRBV5-1 and J is TRBJ2-1; possibly TRBD1 for D (6 bases). CDR1 and CDR2 (germline): SGHRS, YFSETQ. V was clipped by 0 bases and J by 9 bases, with 10 bases between them. This CDR3 contains 13 residues. CDR3 sequence: CASSLGGGSEQFF. The CDR3 DNA is TGCGCCAGCAGCTTGGGTGGGGGCAGTGAGCAGTTCTTC.

V is TRBV2 and J is TRBJ2-1, with D perhaps TRBD2 (6 bases). V lost 6 bases to trimming and J lost 0 bases, with 18 bases between them. The length of the CDR3 is 17 residues. The germline V gene has CDR1 SNHLY and CDR2 FYNNEI. The CDR3 protein is CASRARLALSSYNEQFF. CDR3 nucleotide sequence: TGTGCCAGCAGGGCTCGTCTAGCGCTCTCCTCCTACAATGAGCAGTTCTTC.

The chain couples TRBV15 to TRBJ2-3, with 14 bases fitting TRBD2. The length of the CDR3 is 21 residues. The V gene end was trimmed by 1 base and the J gene end by 6 bases; junction bases not matched to a gene: 18. Germline V CDR1 and CDR2: LNHNV, YYDKDF (reference sequence). CDR3 protein: CATSRALQSGTSGGTGDTQYF. Here the CDR3 DNA reads TGTGCCACCAGCAGAGCCCTCCAATCCGGGACTAGCGGGGGTACGGGGGATACGCAGTATTTT.

CDR3 DNA sequence: TGTGCCAGCAGTCAAGGGACATTGAACACTGAAGCTTTCTTT. This translates into CASSQGTLNTEAFF. The rearrangement joins TRBV7-3 to TRBJ1-1; the D gene is possibly TRBD1 (6 bases). This CDR3 has 14 residues. Germline values: CDR1 SGHTA, CDR2 FQGTGA. V was trimmed by 6 bases and J by 0 bases, leaving 11 bases between them.

This clone was found once. The gene calls are TRBV5-6 and TRBJ2-1, with D perhaps TRBD1 (6 bases). Germline CDR1 and CDR2: SGHDT and YYEEEE. The CDR3 covers 16 residues. V was clipped by 0 bases and J by 0 bases, with 10 bases between them. CDR3 sequence: CASSLGGLSSYNEQFF. In DNA form, the CDR3 reads TGTGCCAGCAGCTTGGGGGGGCTTAGCTCCTACAATGAGCAGTTCTTC.

V gene TRBV6-2 or TRBV6-3 combines with J gene TRBJ1-5; weak D call: TRBD1 (5 bases). The V and J ends lost 5 bases and 5 bases respectively, with 13 bases between them. This CDR3 region has 14 residues. Germline V gene lookup returns CDR1 MNHEY and CDR2 SVGEGT. The CDR3 nucleotides read TGTGCCAGCAGTGGGGGGGGTGTCTATCAGCCCCAGCATTTT. Translating gives CASSGGGVYQPQHF.

This chain uses TRBV7-9 with TRBJ2-2, with D possibly matching TRBD1 (6 bases). The V end lost 3 bases, the J end lost 3 bases, and 8 bases lay between the germline ends. CDR1 and CDR2 (germline): SEHNR, FQNEAQ (reference sequence). CDR3 size: 14 residues. Here the CDR3 DNA reads TGTGCCAGCAGCTTGGACAGTTACACCGGGGAGCTGTTTTTT. This gives the protein CASSLDSYTGELFF.

The rearrangement links TRBV5-1 to TRBJ2-7; a possible D gene is TRBD2 (6 bases). Trimming shortened V by 0 bases and J by 3 bases, and 10 bases separated the two germline ends. The CDR3 has 14 residues. Germline V gene data show CDR1 as SGHRS and CDR2 as YFSETQ. The CDR3 spells CASSLGRERYEQYF. The CDR3 bases are TGCGCCAGCAGCTTGGGGCGGGAACGCTACGAGCAGTACTTC.

The rearrangement links TRBV30 to TRBJ1-1; no firm D call. Germline V gene sequence: CDR1 GTSNPN, CDR2 SVGIG (reference sequence). V was cut by 0 bases and J by 7 bases, with 6 bases left in between. There are 11 residues in the CDR3. The CDR3 region is CAWSVAGEAFF. CDR3 bases: TGTGCCTGGAGTGTAGCTGGTGAAGCTTTCTTT.

The J gene is TRBJ2-2, the V gene TRBV18, with 12 bases identical to TRBD1. This CDR3 is 16 amino acids long. The germline gives CDR1 KGHSH, CDR2 LQKENI. V shed 0 bases and J 6 bases; nucleotides not matched to a gene: 2. CDR3 residues: CASSPPGQGAPGELFF. For the CDR3, the DNA is TGTGCCAGCTCACCACCGGGACAGGGGGCGCCCGGGGAGCTGTTTTTT.

V gene TRBV11-2 combines with J gene TRBJ2-7, with a possible D match to TRBD2 (7 bases). CDR1 and CDR2 from the germline V gene are SGHAT and FQNNGV. CDR3 length equals 15 residues. Trimming stripped 3 bases from V and 3 bases from J, with 15 bases between. The CDR3 sequence: CASSFSGGPDYEQYF. The CDR3 nucleotides read TGTGCCAGCAGCTTCTCCGGGGGGCCTGACTACGAGCAGTACTTC.

This chain joins TRBV12-3 or TRBV12-4 and TRBJ1-1; D gene unclear. V lost 3 bases, J lost 6 bases, and 8 bases lay in between. The CDR3 totals 12 residues. The DNA of the CDR3 is TGTGCCAGCAGTTTGTACCGGTCTGAAGCTTTCTTT. Translated: CASSLYRSEAFF.

V is TRBV11-1 and J is TRBJ2-7; 7 nucleotides agree with TRBD1. CDR1 and CDR2 from the germline V gene are SGHAT and FQDESV (reference sequence). Unmatched junction bases numbered 8, after V lost 5 bases and J lost 1 base. The CDR3 has 15 amino acids. The CDR3 reads CASSPTDRVSYEQYF. Here the CDR3 DNA reads TGTGCCAGCAGCCCGACCGACAGGGTGTCCTACGAGCAGTACTTC. The whole variable domain, remainder taken from reference TRBV11-1 and TRBJ2-7, is EAEVAQSPRYKITEKSQAVAFWCDPISGHATLYWYRQILGQGPELLVQFQDESVVDDSQLPKDRFSAERLKGVDSTLKIQPAELGDSAMYLCASSPTDRVSYEQYFGPGTRLTVT.

The chain recombines TRBV7-2 with TRBJ2-6; 7 bases are a match to TRBD2. CDR1 is SGHTA, CDR2 FQGNSA, per germline. J lost 2 bases, V lost 3 bases, and 1 base had no gene match. The CDR3 runs 15 residues. Here the CDR3 DNA reads TGTGCCAGCAGCTTGAGCGGGGCTGGGGCCAACGTCCTGACTTTC. Amino acid sequence: CASSLSGAGANVLTF.

The CDR3 region is CSVEGAGWGYTF. CDR3 DNA: TGCAGCGTTGAAGGGGCAGGCTGGGGCTACACCTTC. This chain connects TRBV29-1 to TRBJ1-2; D call uncertain. Looked up from germline, CDR1 is SQVTM and CDR2 is ANQGSEA. V dropped 1 base and J dropped 8 bases, with 11 bases sitting between them. This CDR3 contains 12 residues.

This clone was seen just once. The chain has TRBV29-1 and TRBJ1-2, with a weak D call TRBD1 (6 bases). V was shortened by 7 bases and J by 8 bases, with 20 bases between the two germline ends. Germline V gene lookup returns CDR1 SQVTM and CDR2 ANQGSEA. The CDR3 runs to 13 residues. The CDR3, as DNA: TGCAGCGCCAATGCCGGGACACCGGTGGGCTACACCTTC. This translates into CSANAGTPVGYTF.

The rearrangement uses TRBV5-4 and TRBJ2-3, with a weak D call TRBD1 (5 bases). CDR1 and CDR2 from the germline V gene are SGHNT and YYREEE (reference sequence). V lost 4 bases, J lost 5 bases, and 17 bases lay in between. The CDR3 is 15 residues long. This chain's CDR3 is CASSQRQGPQDTQYF. In nucleotides, the CDR3 is TGTGCCAGCAGCCAGAGGCAGGGCCCCCAAGATACGCAGTATTTT.

The J gene is TRBJ2-7, the V gene TRBV27; tentatively, D is TRBD1 (5 bases). This CDR3 spans 13 amino acids. CDR1 is MNHEY, CDR2 SMNVEV, per germline (reference sequence). Trimming stripped 5 bases from V and 3 bases from J, with 11 bases between. CDR3 loop: CASSPGSFYEQYF. The CDR3 DNA reads TGTGCCAGCAGTCCAGGGTCTTTCTACGAGCAGTACTTC.

The genes are TRBV7-2 and TRBJ2-2; D is possibly TRBD1 (6 bases). Germline CDR1 SGHTA, CDR2 FQGNSA. The CDR3 runs 17 residues. Trimming cost V 2 bases and J 1 base, with 14 bases left between them. The CDR3 sequence: CASSLRLRDKNTGELFF. CDR3 DNA: TGTGCCAGCAGCTTAAGGCTTCGGGACAAGAACACCGGGGAGCTGTTTTTT. The full variable domain, rest sourced from reference TRBV7-2 and TRBJ2-2, is GAGVSQSPSNKVTEKGKDVELRCDPISGHTALYWYRQSLGQGLEFLIYFQGNSAPDKSGLPSDRFSAERTGGSVSTLTIQRTQQEDSAVYLCASSLRLRDKNTGELFFGEGSRLTVL.

The chain links TRBV5-5 to TRBJ1-4, with D possibly TRBD1 on 5 matching bases. The CDR3 length is 14 residues. V was pared by 2 bases and J by 7 bases, with 12 bases between. Germline CDR1 is SGHKS and CDR2 is YYEKEE (reference sequence). The CDR3 nucleotides are TGTGCCAGCAGCTTTCGGGTCGGGGGTGAAAAACTGTTTTTT. Protein product: CASSFRVGGEKLFF.

The gene calls are TRBV6-2 or TRBV6-3 and TRBJ2-5, with 8 bases lining up with TRBD1. V shed 5 bases and J 2 bases; nucleotides not matched to a gene: 1. The CDR3 has 13 residues. The V gene's germline CDR1 is MNHEY and CDR2 SVGEGT. The CDR3 loop is CASSRDRQETQYF. Written as DNA, the CDR3 is TGTGCCAGCAGTAGGGACAGGCAAGAGACCCAGTACTTC.

This clone showed up just a few times. The J gene is TRBJ1-1, the V gene TRBV11-2, with D unclear. The CDR3 is 13 residues long. Germline-derived CDR1 and CDR2 are SGHAT and FQNNGV. Trimming pared 2 bases from V and 0 bases from J, leaving 4 bases between. For the CDR3, the DNA is TGTGCCAGCAGCTTACGTCTGAACACTGAAGCTTTCTTT. Protein product: CASSLRLNTEAFF.

The chain has TRBV19 and TRBJ1-6; 8 bases match TRBD1. The V segment lost 5 bases and the J segment 9 bases; nucleotides outside the gene matches: 6. This CDR3 region has 14 residues. Germline-derived CDR1 and CDR2 are LNHDA and SQIVND (reference sequence). The CDR3 nucleotides read TGTGCCAGTAGTGGGCAGGGGGCGAGTTCACCCCTCCACTTT. It translates to CASSGQGASSPLHF.